The 21 T cell receptor beta chains below all came from one sample that was sequenced in a study of T cells in Graves' hyperthyroidism and ophthalmopathy (dated by TCRdb to the late 2010s). The library came from multiplex PCR. The reads were generated on an Illumina HiSeq 2000. The TCR beta CDR3 regions were amplified from RNA transcripts. The first round of RT-PCR for the TCR CDR3 was performed with the HTBI primer set and the Qiagen OneStep RT-PCR kit. TCRdb reanalyzed the raw reads on its own, using fastp at Q25 for trimming and MiXCR for clone calling, and kept in-frame beta chains. Rows are combined by CDR3 protein, so each entry shows the most common genes and DNA. Present in this sample are about 400,000 distinct CDR3 sequences, about 16% of which were seen just once. The ten most abundant clones make up around a third of the sample. The sequencing sample was made of blood. These receptors came from a woman between 25 and 40 years old with Graves' hyperthyroidism.

This sequence joins TRBV28 and TRBJ1-2, with TRBD1 matching 7 bases. V trimming: 6 bases; J trimming: 6 bases; junction bases outside the gene matches: 10. The germline V gene encodes CDR1 MDHEN and CDR2 SYDVKM. The CDR3 sequence is 14 residues long. The CDR3 spells CASRQGDRANGYTF. CDR3 nucleotides: TGTGCCAGCAGACAAGGAGACAGGGCCAATGGCTACACCTTC.

As concerns this clonotype: At one end, the junction sequence differs from germline, possibly due to a read error. The chain links TRBV12-3 or TRBV12-4 to TRBJ2-1; 10 nucleotides match TRBD2. This CDR3 is 14 amino acids long. The CDR3 loop is CACRRVLAGDEQFF. As DNA, the CDR3 is TGTGCCTGCAGAAGGGTTCTAGCGGGAGATGAGCAGTTCTTC.

Ten or more counts support this clonotype. The V call is TRBV3-1, the J call TRBJ2-7; 12 bases match TRBD2. The CDR3 has 17 amino acids. V dropped 1 base and J dropped 4; count of bases not matched to a gene: 8. Per germline, CDR1 LGHDT and CDR2 YNNKEL (reference sequence). In DNA form, the CDR3 reads TGTGCCAGCAGCCAAGGACTAGCGGGAGAGAAGGGATACGAGCAGTACTTC. It encodes CASSQGLAGEKGYEQYF.

This clonotype was picked up a small number of times. The gene calls are TRBV29-1 and TRBJ2-7; 8 bases are a match to TRBD2. The CDR3 sequence is 15 residues long. V shed 0 bases and J 1 base; nucleotides not matched to a gene: 5. Germline CDR1 SQVTM, CDR2 ANQGSEA. The CDR3 loop reads CSVEDPLAESYEQYF. The DNA for the CDR3 is TGCAGCGTTGAAGATCCACTAGCGGAATCCTACGAGCAGTACTTC.

This clonotype appeared a few times. Just one base apart from a much larger clone, this may be a read error. It is likely a read error, because the conserved phenylalanine at the end of the CDR3 is missing. The chain links TRBV12-3 or TRBV12-4 to TRBJ2-2, with 8 nucleotides matching TRBD2. The ends lost 6 bases at V and 5 bases at J; junction bases unmatched: 11. This CDR3 has 16 amino acids. This CDR3 reads CASSLDRLAGTGELFL. In DNA form, the CDR3 reads TGTGCCAGCAGCCTGGATCGGCTAGCGGGTACCGGGGAGCTGTTTTTG.

This clonotype was seen at least ten times. The genes are TRBV28 and TRBJ2-7, with D uncertain. Per the germline V gene, CDR1 is MDHEN and CDR2 is SYDVKM. Deletions cut 5 bases from V and 3 bases from J, with 14 bases between. The CDR3 is 14 residues long. The CDR3 spells CASSPRYSNYEQYF. In DNA, the CDR3 is TGTGCCAGCAGTCCGCGTTACAGCAACTACGAGCAGTACTTC.

This clonotype was seen ten or more times. The CDR3 coding sequence is TGCGCCAGCAGCACGGGGACTAGCGGGAGGGTTCATGAGCAGTTCTTC. Amino acids: CASSTGTSGRVHEQFF. The V call is TRBV5-1, the J call TRBJ2-1; 16 bases are shared with TRBD2. V shed 4 bases, J shed 8 bases, and the junction held 6 bases outside the gene matches. Germline values: CDR1 SGHRS, CDR2 YFSETQ. The CDR3 contains 16 residues.

In the case of this clonotype: A much more abundant neighbour one base away suggests this may be a read error. The CDR3 region has the DNA TGTGTCAGCAGGGAGACCGAAGGCAGCGCTTTCAATCAGCCCCAGCATTTT. Protein sequence: CVSRETEGSAFNQPQHF. This chain joins TRBV6-1 and TRBJ1-5; TRBD1 might be the D (5 bases). CDR3 size: 17 residues. CDR1 MNHNS and CDR2 SASEGT come from the germline V gene.

This clonotype has only a few counts. The chain carries TRBV18 and TRBJ1-5; D is uncertain. Trimming pared 2 bases from V and 2 bases from J, leaving 10 bases between. Per the germline V gene, CDR1 is KGHSH and CDR2 is LQKENI. The CDR3 spans 15 residues. CDR3 DNA sequence: TGTGCCAGCTCACCAGGAGGAAGGGGCAATCAGCCCCAGCATTTT. It is translated as CASSPGGRGNQPQHF.

This clonotype was counted many times. This rearrangement joins TRBV6-1 to TRBJ2-5; 9 nucleotides agree with TRBD2. With V trimmed by 8 bases and J by 1 base, 5 bases remained unmatched. Germline V CDR1 and CDR2: MNHNS, SASEGT. The CDR3 totals 14 residues. CDR3 bases: TGTGCCAGCCGCGGGGGGGGGGTCCAAGAGACCCAGTACTTC. Translation: CASRGGGVQETQYF.

This clonotype occurred a few times. DNA of the CDR3: TGTGCCAGCAGCTCGAAACCTCTCTACAATGAGCAGTTCTTC. This sequence encodes CASSSKPLYNEQFF. The chain has TRBV7-2 and TRBJ2-1, with D hard to call. Trimming shortened V by 4 bases and J by 3 bases, and 10 bases separated the two germline ends. The CDR3 sequence is 14 residues long. From germline, CDR1 is SGHTA and CDR2 FQGNSA.

This clonotype was counted many times. V gene TRBV12-3 or TRBV12-4 combines with J gene TRBJ2-1; no firm D call. V was clipped by 1 base and J by 10 bases, with 8 bases between them. This CDR3 contains 12 residues. The DNA of the CDR3 is TGTGCCAGCAGTTTAGGAATTAACGAGCAGTTCTTC. Translated: CASSLGINEQFF.

The V call is TRBV28, the J call TRBJ1-3; maybe TRBD1 (5 bases). With 5 bases removed from V and 7 bases from J, the gap between germline ends came to 12 bases. Germline V CDR1 and CDR2: MDHEN, SYDVKM. The CDR3 has 13 amino acids. The CDR3 loop reads CASSLGLRNTIYF. In DNA form, the CDR3 reads TGTGCCAGCAGTCTGGGACTTAGGAACACCATATATTTT.

Ten or more counts support this clonotype. The chain links TRBV2 to TRBJ2-4, with no clear D. The CDR3 sequence is 18 residues long. CDR1 and CDR2 from the germline V gene are SNHLY and FYNNEI. V dropped 2 bases and J dropped 10 bases, with 27 bases sitting between them. The CDR3: CASSEFRGSLAINRIQYF. In nucleotides, the CDR3 is TGTGCCAGCAGTGAATTTCGAGGATCATTGGCCATAAATCGGATTCAGTACTTC.

The chain employs TRBV29-1 and TRBJ2-3, with 10 bases fitting TRBD2. The germline CDR1 and CDR2 sequences are SQVTM and ANQGSEA. V lost 7 bases, J lost 2 bases, and 12 bases stayed unmatched. This CDR3 is 16 amino acids long. CDR3 residues: CSAGAGSGRVTDTQYF. CDR3 DNA: TGCAGCGCCGGGGCGGGGAGCGGGAGGGTCACAGATACGCAGTATTTT.

This clonotype was seen ten or more times. This chain links TRBV27 with TRBJ2-5, with D perhaps matching TRBD1 or TRBD2 (6 bases each). The CDR3 totals 16 residues. With 2 bases removed from V and 5 bases from J, the gap between germline ends came to 18 bases. The germline V gene encodes CDR1 MNHEY and CDR2 SMNVEV (reference sequence). CDR3 bases: TGTGCCAGCAGTTTAACCGGGGGCGGGATGGGGGAGACCCAGTACTTC. It translates to CASSLTGGGMGETQYF.

In its sample, this clonotype was seen many times. The CDR3 sequence: CASSYSWESDTQYF. CDR3 in DNA: TGTGCCAGCAGTTACTCGTGGGAATCAGATACGCAGTATTTT. This rearrangement joins TRBV6-2 or TRBV6-3 to TRBJ2-3; D not certain. Germline V gene sequence: CDR1 MNHEY, CDR2 SVGEGT. Trimming stripped 0 bases from V and 4 bases from J, with 8 bases between. The CDR3 is 14 amino acids.

The rearrangement links TRBV28 to TRBJ1-4; no clear D. Germline CDR1 MDHEN, CDR2 SYDVKM. V dropped 2 bases and J dropped 6 bases, with 16 bases sitting between them. The length of the CDR3 is 16 residues. CDR3: CASSLGEWKGYEKLFF. The CDR3 nucleotides read TGTGCCAGCAGTTTAGGGGAGTGGAAAGGCTATGAAAAACTGTTTTTT.

In this sample, this clonotype turned up many times. The chain joins TRBV29-1 to TRBJ1-2; a weak D match, TRBD1 (5 bases). This CDR3 has 15 residues. Germline V gene lookup returns CDR1 SQVTM and CDR2 ANQGSEA. Trimming took 1 base from V and 6 from J, leaving 18 bases between them. CDR3 nucleotides: TGCAGCGTTGAAGGATCTAGGGGTCGAGGGGATGGCTACACCTTC. It translates to CSVEGSRGRGDGYTF.

With regard to this clonotype: An end of the junction does not agree with germline; a read error may underlie this. The rearrangement links TRBV13 to TRBJ2-7; TRBD1 agrees at 9 bases. Per the germline V gene, CDR1 is PRHDT and CDR2 is FYEKMQ (reference sequence). There are 17 residues in the CDR3. The CDR3 sequence: CTSSAKPGQGLTYEQYF. In DNA, the CDR3 is TGTACCAGCAGCGCCAAGCCGGGACAGGGACTAACCTACGAGCAGTACTTC.

This clonotype showed up many times. V and J are TRBV28 and TRBJ1-5, with 9 nucleotides matching TRBD1. V was pared by 5 bases and J by 8 bases, with 10 bases of the junction left unmatched. The CDR3 consists of 15 residues. Germline loops: CDR1 MDHEN, CDR2 SYDVKM. CDR3 region: CASSIWTGDLKPQHF. As DNA, the CDR3 is TGTGCCAGCAGTATCTGGACAGGGGATTTAAAGCCCCAGCATTTT.